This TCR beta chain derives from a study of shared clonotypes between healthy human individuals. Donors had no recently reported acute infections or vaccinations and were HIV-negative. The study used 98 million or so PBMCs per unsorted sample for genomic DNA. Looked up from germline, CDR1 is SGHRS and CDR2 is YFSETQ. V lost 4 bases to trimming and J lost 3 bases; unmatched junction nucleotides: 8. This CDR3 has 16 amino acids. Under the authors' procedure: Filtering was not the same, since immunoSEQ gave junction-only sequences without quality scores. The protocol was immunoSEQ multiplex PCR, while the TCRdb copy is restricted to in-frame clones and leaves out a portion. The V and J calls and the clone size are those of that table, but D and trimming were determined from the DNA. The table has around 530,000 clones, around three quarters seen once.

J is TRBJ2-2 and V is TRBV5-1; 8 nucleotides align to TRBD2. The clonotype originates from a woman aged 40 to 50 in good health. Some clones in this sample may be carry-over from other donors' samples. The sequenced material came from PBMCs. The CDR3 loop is CASSPGGARDTGELFF. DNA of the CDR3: TGCGCCAGCAGCCCGGGGGGGGCCCGAGACACCGGGGAGCTGTTTTTT.